These 8 T cell receptor beta chains share one sample of origin, sequenced in a study of blood T cells in healthy people across ages. The authors ran a second PCR of roughly 7 to 11 cycles using a sample-barcoded 5' primer and a J-beta primer mix. Via MiXCR, TCRdb re-called the 5' RACE reads, giving one row per CDR3 protein. The sample gives about 2 million distinct CDR3 sequences, about 50% of which show up once; around 2.1% is in the top ten. Sequencing was performed on blood. The origin of the receptors is a woman between 40 and 50 years old in good health.

The rearrangement uses TRBV2 and TRBJ2-5, with TRBD1 matching over 7 bases. Germline values: CDR1 SNHLY, CDR2 FYNNEI. V was pared by 7 bases and J by 3 bases, with 8 bases of the junction left unmatched. The CDR3 has 14 residues. The CDR3 sequence: CASNPNTGEETQYF. In DNA form, the CDR3 reads TGTGCCAGCAACCCCAACACAGGGGAAGAGACCCAGTACTTC. The whole variable domain, filled in from reference TRBV2 and TRBJ2-5, reads EPEVTQTPSHQVTQMGQEVILRCVPISNHLYFYWYRQILGQKVEFLVSFYNNEISEKSEIFDDQFSVERPDGSNFTLKIRSTKLEDSAMYFCASNPNTGEETQYFGPGTRLLVL.

The gene calls are TRBV11-2 and TRBJ2-3, with unresolved D. The length of the CDR3 is 13 residues. Germline CDR1 reads SGHAT; CDR2 reads FQNNGV. Trimming pared 0 bases from V and 6 bases from J, leaving 7 bases between. The CDR3 sequence: CASSLDFSDTQYF. The DNA for the CDR3 is TGTGCCAGCAGCTTAGATTTTTCGGATACGCAGTATTTT.

This chain uses TRBV27 with TRBJ2-7, with D perhaps given as TRBD1 or TRBD2 (5 bases each). Germline CDR1 MNHEY, CDR2 SMNVEV (reference sequence). This CDR3 contains 14 residues. With 5 bases removed from V and 5 bases from J, the gap between germline ends came to 16 bases. CDR3 bases: TGTGCCAGCAGTAGAGGGGAAAAGCCCCACGAGCAGTACTTC. Translated: CASSRGEKPHEQYF.

The J gene is TRBJ1-4, the V gene TRBV27, with 7 bases that match TRBD1. CDR3 size: 17 residues. Unmatched junction bases numbered 9, after V lost 5 bases and J lost 0 bases. CDR1 and CDR2 from the germline V gene are MNHEY and SMNVEV (reference sequence). CDR3 nucleotide sequence: TGTGCCAGCAGTGCCTACAGGGGCCAGACAACTAATGAAAAACTGTTTTTT. Translated: CASSAYRGQTTNEKLFF.

In its sample, this clonotype was seen a few times. The chain combines TRBV12-3 or TRBV12-4 with TRBJ2-5; tentative D call: TRBD1 (6 bases). The tail of the sequence fits TRBJ2-7 better, so the J call may be wrong. The CDR3 covers 12 residues. CDR3 protein: CATQTGNYEQYF. The CDR3 DNA sequence: TGTGCCACACAGACAGGCAACTACGAGCAGTACTTC.

The rearrangement uses TRBV11-2 and TRBJ2-7, with 12 bases identical to TRBD2. Per germline, CDR1 SGHAT and CDR2 FQNNGV. There are 17 residues in the CDR3. V was pared by 4 bases and J by 0 bases, with 7 bases of the junction left unmatched. The CDR3 loop is CASSWTGLAGRSYEQYF. DNA of the CDR3: TGTGCCAGCAGCTGGACAGGACTAGCGGGGCGCTCCTACGAGCAGTACTTC.

This chain connects TRBV12-5 to TRBJ2-1, with TRBD2 identical over 13 bases. J lost 9 bases, V lost 2 bases, and 7 bases had no gene match. The CDR3 extends over 16 amino acids. From germline, CDR1 is LGHNT and CDR2 FRNRAP. CDR3 residues: CASGLRLAGGEGEQFF. As DNA, the CDR3 is TGTGCTAGTGGTTTGCGACTAGCGGGGGGAGAGGGTGAGCAGTTCTTC.

CDR3: CASSRTGGPNEQFF. The CDR3 region has the DNA TGTGCCAGCAGCCGAACAGGGGGACCCAATGAGCAGTTCTTC. The chain is built from TRBV7-9 and TRBJ2-1; 8 bases line up with TRBD1. Trimming took 5 bases from V and 6 from J; bases not matched to a gene: 6. Germline lookup yields CDR1 SEHNR and CDR2 FQNEAQ (reference sequence). The CDR3 has 14 residues.